This T cell receptor beta chain is drawn from a study of blood T cell repertoires in COVID-19. Looking at the study overall: Acute and convalescent COVID-19 samples came from the United States, Italy and Spain. The analysed material was cDNA or gDNA that came from T cells, B-cell-depleted T cells, or PBMCs.

Study processing details: Estimation of nucleated cell counts was performed using reference gene primer amplification. Sequencing was performed with immunoSEQ multiplex PCR; in TCRdb, only in-frame clones are kept and a portion is missing. The DNA was the basis for D and trimming; V, J and clone size are from that table. In the table there are roughly 180,000 clones, roughly 90% of which are singletons. The V and J ends lost 4 bases and 2 bases respectively, with 10 bases between them. Germline CDR1 and CDR2: SGHRS and YFSETQ. CDR3 size: 15 residues. Cohort assignment relied on participant-reported clinical history.

What was sequenced was PBMCs or T cells enriched from blood (not recorded which). The chain couples TRBV5-1 to TRBJ2-6; D is possibly TRBD1 (5 bases). The sequence came from a woman in her 30s who had recovered from COVID-19. Written as DNA, the CDR3 is TGCGCCAGCAGCCCTGGACAAACTGGGGCCAACGTCCTGACTTTC. The encoded protein is CASSPGQTGANVLTF.